The sequence of this T cell receptor beta chain was determined in a study of T cell repertoires in breast cancer (dated by TCRdb to between 2015 and 2016). Study-level background: Tumors, lymph nodes and peripheral blood lymphocytes from breast cancer patients, as well as peripheral blood from healthy control donors, were profiled. Most of the roughly 23 patient tumors analyzed for shared TCRs were ER+/PR+. The controls were nine healthy donors whose age range was similar to that of the patients. On average, around 530,000 sequences per sample and roughly 10 reads per input cell were obtained by sequencing. Because breast cancer has a low mutational burden and rarely has common mutations, the study reasoned that TCRs shared between breast cancer patients would target shared antigens. After being minced and digested with Liberase and DNase, tumors and tumor-involved lymph nodes were passed through 70-um and 40-um filters. Tumor-free lymph nodes were processed without enzymatic digestion, and Ficoll was used to separate blood samples.

Notes on this clonotype: This receptor's antigen is unknown. Base quality data are lacking; no much larger clone is found one base away.

Beyond this particular receptor, the publication reports: About fourfold more TCRs were shared with matched tumor repertoires by tumor-involved sentinel lymph nodes than by tumor-free nodes (around 7.7% versus 2%). Shared TCRs were encoded by various nucleotide sequences, which suggests selection and expansion based on antigen. Emulsion RT-PCR was regarded as qualitative rather than quantitative, because clone recovery was skewed by transcript abundance and primer differences. Over 15 TCR pairs were shared across seven or more patient tumors and rarely found in control blood, suggesting possible tumor specificity. Discarding singleton TCRs and sampling only part of each tumor may have missed genuine antitumor clones. TRBV7 predominated among the shared TCRs, which could possibly reflect tumor recognition or a mispriming bias from eight TRBV7 primers.

Based on the germline V gene, the CDR1 and CDR2 sequences are LGHNA and YNFKEQ. Ends trimmed: V by 1 base, J by 8 bases; bases unmatched to a gene: 19. Including the terminal cysteine and phenylalanine, the CDR3 comprises 18 residues. Only the CDR3 portion is preserved as DNA: 54 bases, with reading frame beginning at the first base. The protocol used for the library was emulsion pairing. Unpaired genes were suppressed by a second nested PCR with blocking oligos, after which a third nested PCR added Illumina adaptors and barcodes. Between 5,000 and 250,000 T cells, along with C-region, Stepout and V-region primers, were included in each emulsion RT-PCR master mix. The emulsions were generated using the Micellula Emulsion and Purification Kit, and the RT-PCR was run with Qiagen OneStep RT-PCR reagents. The pooled libraries were sequenced on an Illumina MiSeq using paired-end 2 x 250 reads. Per the source publication's procedure: Read pairs were joined in Galaxy and clipped at the engineered overlap into separate alpha and beta files, and reads that were not clipped were discarded. Alpha-beta pairs were assigned using CompleteTCR, a MiTCR-based pipeline in which chains sharing read cluster identifiers are linked by an R script. TCR sequences that were observed only once, representing about 1-3.3%, were removed as potential sequencing errors. TCRdb applied fastp at Q25 and MiXCR to the public reads, then kept only in-frame beta chains. Each record represents a unique CDR3 protein, reported with the most common genes and DNA among its rows. Here the V and J calls rest on TCRdb's processing, not on the authors' analysis. Across this sample there are about 40,000 distinct CDR3 sequences, with 45% seen only once. The ten largest account for about 60% of the sample.

The study used an expanded emulsion RT-PCR method with primers for all TCR V genes to analyze paired alpha-beta TCRs of CD8+ T cells. Before emulsion RT-PCR, CD8+ T cells were isolated with a CD8 positive selection kit and incubated overnight in 9.5 to 10 IU/mL IL-2. This TCR came from a pool of human donors with breast cancer or a healthy control (not recorded which). Recombination connected TRBV4-2 to TRBJ1-2, with 7 junctional bases fitting TRBD1. Sequencing used CD8+ T cells. Here is the DNA: TGTGCCAGCAGCCAAGTGTCAGGGGGGTTTGAGGTTAAGAGAGGCTACACCTTC. Translated, it reads CASSQVSGGFEVKRGYTF.